This TCR beta chain was sequenced during a study of cytomegalovirus exposure and HLA in healthy donors (TCRdb year 2017). For the wider study: In an earlier analysis of 587 of the donors, 276 Gb of sequence data and some 120 million unique TCR beta sequences from roughly 180 million T cells were reported. Approximately 310 gigabases of sequencing data and approximately 85 million unique TCR sequences were included in an early release covering several hundred HLA-typed donors. Of the roughly 400 genotyped donors, approximately 80% were placed in the genetic ancestry cluster associated with self-reported Caucasian donors. The study aimed to test whether cataloging public T cell receptors could reveal signatures of past pathogen exposure. The study profiled the T cell repertoires of about 640 subjects by immunosequencing and related them to cytomegalovirus serostatus. A separate validation cohort of roughly 120 different subjects was used in addition to the roughly 720-subject first cohort. To predict cytomegalovirus infection status, the study brought together high-throughput TCR immunosequencing, statistical association of individual TCRs with disease status, and machine learning. A later analysis re-examined previously published TCR beta repertoires from several hundred donors and added high-resolution HLA genotyping to investigate patterns of TCR occurrence. Rather than drawing on any new phenotypic data, the later analysis identified candidate immune exposures from TCR beta sequences and the way those sequences occurred across donors. In an earlier analysis of 587 of the donors, high-throughput TCR beta sequencing was used to judge whether each TCR beta V gene segment behaved as functional or pseudogenic. Donor age, sex, ethnicity and CMV serostatus were collected together with the repertoire data. A later genetic analysis used genome-wide SNP genotypes for about 60% of the 666 donors, treating that subset as a discovery cohort. Every discovery cohort repertoire had been produced on one sequencing platform. HLA typing covered class I and class II loci at four-digit resolution. Typing coverage differed by locus: A, B, C, DRB1 and DQB1 were typed in about 620-640 donors, DQA1 in about 500, DPA1 in approximately 610, and DPB1 in 450 to 490. Five DR-DQ haplotypes were handled as single units for association and clustering, since linkage in the cohort was strong. Among about 400 genotyped donors of the cohort, an average of around 240,000 unique TCR beta nucleotide sequences was sequenced per donor, of which 15% to 20% were non-productive. On the study overall, not on this receptor specifically: Most TCR sequences were observed very rarely across donors, whereas some public TCRs were present in many individuals. A group of highly shared sequence variants was considered likely to be a technical artifact of the sequencing pipeline. An earlier analysis of approximately 600 of the donors showed that most TCR beta V segments appeared in productive rearrangements either about 87% or about 30% of the time, which broadly matched IMGT annotations. The authors suggested that the approach could potentially be extended to other disease states and immunological phenotypes. In a later analysis, several top co-occurrence clusters were reported to appear linked to parvovirus B19, influenza, CMV and Epstein-Barr virus. A few of the identified cytomegalovirus-associated TCR beta chains were confirmed in vitro to be specific for cytomegalovirus antigens. A later genetic analysis reported fewer N-insertions in productive TCRs among donors in an Asian-associated ancestry cluster than the roughly 700-donor mean. A later genetic analysis associated a missense DCLRE1C variant with V-gene and J-gene trimming of TCR beta chains, and an independent cohort replicated the association. Because counts were too low, 15 to 20 rarely observed V segments, including chromosome 9 orphons, were excluded from the earlier analysis of 587 of the donors. Compared with equally common non-associated chains, HLA-associated TCR beta chains in a later analysis were more clonally expanded and had lower generation probabilities. Some IMGT-functional V segments, including TRBV6-2 and TRBV6-3, could not be distinguished by the 87-base-pair reads and were therefore excluded. A later analysis associated 15,000 to 20,000 TCR beta sequences with specific HLA alleles at a false discovery rate of 0.05. A further reported finding was that TCR beta sequences accurately predicted the HLA-A and HLA-B alleles for most subjects in the first cohort. Linkage disequilibrium might explain the correlated functional status among segregating V segments, but an unknown experimental factor could not be ruled out. In a later analysis, most CMV-associated TCR beta chains were found to appear HLA-restricted, with HLA associations seemingly driven largely by CMV exposure. The classifier was reported to diagnose cytomegalovirus status with high specificity and sensitivity in both the original cohort and the validation cohort. This cohort had only TCR beta chains sequenced, and the lack of alpha or paired-chain data limited which features could be detected. HLA typing was unavailable for some donors at each locus, so association tests used only the typed subset. Presence/absence analyses assumed roughly uniform sequencing depth across donors, an assumption that may not hold. A total of 150 or so TCR beta chains were listed by the study as associated with cytomegalovirus. Immune exposure information for the cohort was limited to CMV serostatus. Assigning TCR associations to individual alleles was difficult when HLA alleles, especially DR and DQ, strongly co-occurred. In a later analysis, the rate of TCR association differed among HLA loci, with DRB1 alleles having the most associated TCRs and HLA-C alleles having the fewest.

For this chain, trimming is 0 bases at the V end and 8 bases at the J end, and the number of junction bases without a gene match is 16. CDR1 and CDR2, looked up from the germline V gene, are MGHRA and YSYEKL. The CDR3 contains 18 residues, cysteine and phenylalanine counted. Only the CDR3 DNA is retained, 54 bases long and in frame from the first base. The cohort consisted of 600 to 700 healthy bone marrow donors. All cohort members were sampled while nominally healthy, although unrecorded immune exposures were likely present. The donor tested CMV seronegative, placing the donor among the 300 to 450 seronegative members of the cohort. Every donor gave a peripheral blood sample, and the peripheral blood mononuclear cells from that sample were used for TCR beta sequencing. Genomic DNA was extracted from the blood cell samples with the Qiagen DNeasy Blood Extraction Kit. With respect to this clone: No cognate antigen has been identified for it.

Library method: the immunoSEQ multiplex PCR assay. For the multiplex PCR, a mixture combining 60 forward primers for TCR Vbeta segments and 13 reverse primers for TCR Jbeta segments was used. The CDR3 region of rearranged TCR beta genes was amplified from genomic DNA with a multiplex PCR assay. The amplified TCR beta libraries were sequenced on the Illumina HiSeq System as 87-base-pair reads. Regarding the original processing steps: A later analysis tallied about 77 million unique TCR beta chains across the 610 or so repertoires, and about 10 million of those chains were shared by two or more donors. Raw reads were error-corrected and collapsed into unique sequences by a nearest-neighbor algorithm in which closely related sequences were merged to remove PCR and sequencing errors. Alignment of CDR3 sequences to IMGT reference sequences was used to assign V, D and J gene segments. For a sequence to be retained, a match of at least six nucleotides to both a V gene segment and a J gene segment was required. A rearrangement was called productive if the CDR3 had no stop codons and remained in frame with V and J, and every other rearrangement was called non-productive. CDR3 was defined by IMGT convention, running from the second conserved V-encoded cysteine to the conserved J-encoded phenylalanine. The earlier analysis of 587 of the donors excluded sequences that lacked an unambiguous match to a single V gene segment. An earlier analysis of 587 of the donors classified V segments as functional when productive rearrangements were above 56.7% and as segregating when the standard deviation between donors was above 5%. A statistical classification framework was built for diagnosing cytomegalovirus status from the catalog of TCR beta chain sequences. V and J gene assignment, in a later analysis, came from comparing TCR nucleotide sequences with IMGT/GENE-DB human TR gene sequences. A later analysis assigned CDR3 sequences and most-parsimonious VDJ recombination scenarios with the TCRdist pipeline. In a later analysis, each TCR beta chain was defined by its CDR3 amino acid sequence together with its V-gene family, and reads lacking a unique V-gene family were excluded. To address suspected cross-contamination and a sequencing artifact, a later analysis removed roughly 640 highly shared, low-generation-probability nucleotide sequences. In a later analysis, a clonal expansion index was calculated for each public chain from normalized within-repertoire ranks of inferred template counts. In a later analysis, generation probabilities were computed using a VDJ recombination model fitted to out-of-frame rearrangements, and the results were checked against IGoR. Hypergeometric tests were used in a later analysis to score TCR-TCR, TCR-HLA and TCR-CMV co-occurrence, with a repertoire-size bias correction applied to the TCR pairs. To estimate false discovery rates, a later analysis permuted the HLA or CMV assignments 20 times. In a later analysis, co-occurring TCRs were grouped using DBSCAN, with TCRdist sequence similarity added in when clustering inside HLA-allele-positive subsets. Co-occurrence clustering excluded repertoires with fewer than 30,000 or more than 120,000 public chains, plus five with anomalous nucleotide sharing. Imported from immuneACCESS, the table was reduced by TCRdb to in-frame sequences with V and J called. These copies leave out some clones; in studies compared against another copy, an unresolved V gene accounts for under half, and the cause of the remainder is not known. V and J calls plus clone size are reproduced from that table; the DNA served to infer D and trimming. Per the sample table, the count is roughly 100,000 clones. Of the sample, about 3.4% is held by the ten largest clones.

The clonotype was recovered from a woman between 25 and 40 years old in good health and CMV-seronegative. This sequence uses TRBV4-1 and TRBJ1-2, and 9 junctional nucleotides match TRBD1. Material for sequencing was PBMCs. The DNA sequence is given as TGCGCCAGCAGCCAAGACCACGAAAACAGGGGGCGGATTTGGGGCTACACCTTC. Its product reads: CASSQDHENRGRIWGYTF.